What follows are 11 T cell receptor beta chains derived from one specimen sequenced in a study of T cells in localized non-small cell lung cancer. Some clones are missing from TCRdb's copy, which holds only in-frame ones; the method was immunoSEQ multiplex PCR. The sample lists approximately 29,000 clones, about 80% occurring once. Sequences were derived from peripheral blood mononuclear cells, sampled before any cancer treatment. The receptors were sampled from a man aged 40 to 70 with stage III lung adenocarcinoma.

V gene TRBV7-2 combines with J gene TRBJ1-1, with 7 bases identical to TRBD1. Germline trimming cut 3 bases from V and 6 bases from J; bases unmatched to any gene: 10. The germline V gene encodes CDR1 SGHTA and CDR2 FQGNSA. This CDR3 contains 15 residues. As DNA, the CDR3 is TGTGCCAGCAGCTTGAGGTACAGGGGATCTCCTGAAGCTTTCTTT. Translation: CASSLRYRGSPEAFF.

In its sample, this clone was seen a few times. The chain links TRBV11-1 to TRBJ1-2; D ambiguous. The CDR3 is 13 amino acids. Germline CDR1 SGHAT, CDR2 FQDESV (reference sequence). The V end lost 2 bases, the J end lost 2 bases, and 6 bases lay between the germline ends. This chain's CDR3 is CASSLSRNYGYTF. Written as DNA, the CDR3 is TGTGCCAGCAGCTTATCCCGGAACTATGGCTACACCTTC.

The rearrangement uses TRBV28 and TRBJ2-3; TRBD2 matches at 7 bases. Germline V gene data show CDR1 as MDHEN and CDR2 as SYDVKM. The V segment lost 5 bases and the J segment 0 bases; nucleotides outside the gene matches: 11. This CDR3 region has 17 residues. The chain's CDR3 is CASSPGLGLTSTDTQYF. The DNA of the CDR3 is TGTGCCAGCAGTCCCGGACTAGGTCTAACTAGCACAGATACGCAGTATTTT.

J is TRBJ2-1 and V is TRBV19; D remains unclear. CDR1 LNHDA and CDR2 SQIVND come from the germline V gene (reference sequence). The CDR3 is 17 amino acids. The V and J ends lost 0 bases and 3 bases respectively, with 15 bases between them. The DNA for the CDR3 is TGTGCCAGTAGTATAGAGGCTTCCCAATTGGGCTACAATGAGCAGTTCTTC. It specifies CASSIEASQLGYNEQFF.

The rearrangement joins TRBV5-1 to TRBJ2-3, with D maybe TRBD2 (6 bases). From germline, CDR1 is SGHRS and CDR2 YFSETQ. The germline V and J ends were trimmed by 2 bases and 6 bases, with 7 bases remaining between them. The length of the CDR3 is 12 residues. In DNA form, the CDR3 reads TGCGCCAGCAGCTTCGGAGGGGATACGCAGTATTTT. Translating gives CASSFGGDTQYF.

The chain joins TRBV10-3 to TRBJ2-7; D is unresolved. From germline, CDR1 is ENHRY and CDR2 SYGVKD. This CDR3 has 15 amino acids. V was shortened by 0 bases and J by 0 bases, with 9 bases between the two germline ends. CDR3 in amino acids: CAISESVGPSYEQYV. In DNA, the CDR3 is TGTGCCATCAGTGAGTCGGTCGGCCCCTCCTACGAGCAGTACGTC.

In its sample, this clone was seen a few times. The chain links TRBV4-1 to TRBJ1-6; D ambiguous. Germline CDR1 MGHRA, CDR2 YSYEKL. Trimming removed 0 bases at V and 10 bases at J, with 13 bases between. This CDR3 spans 15 amino acids. This CDR3 is CASSQESSLGSPLHF. DNA of the CDR3: TGCGCCAGCAGCCAAGAATCCAGTCTAGGGTCACCCCTCCACTTT.

This rearrangement joins TRBV19 to TRBJ2-7, with a possible D match to TRBD1 (6 bases). The germline V and J ends were trimmed by 5 bases and 7 bases, with 18 bases remaining between them. The CDR3 covers 14 residues. CDR1 LNHDA and CDR2 SQIVND come from the germline V gene (reference sequence). The CDR3 bases are TGTGCCAGTAGTTTCACAGGGTCCCCGTCTGAGCAGTACTTC. It codes for CASSFTGSPSEQYF. The full variable domain, in which reference TRBV19 and TRBJ2-7 provide the parts outside the CDR3, is DGGITQSPKYLFRKEGQNVTLSCEQNLNHDAMYWYRQDPGQGLRLIYYSQIVNDFQKGDIAEGYSVSREKKESFPLTVTSAQKNPTAFYLCASSFTGSPSEQYFGPGTRLTVT.

This rearrangement joins TRBV28 to TRBJ2-3; the match to TRBD1 covers 9 bases. J lost 3 bases, V lost 6 bases, and 7 bases had no gene match. Per the germline V gene, CDR1 is MDHEN and CDR2 is SYDVKM. This CDR3 is 15 amino acids long. In nucleotides, the CDR3 is TGTGCCAGCAGCTATGGACAGGGGCTAACAGATACGCAGTATTTT. It encodes CASSYGQGLTDTQYF.

The chain couples TRBV7-2 to TRBJ2-1; no firm D call. The CDR3 has 13 residues. Germline V lookup: CDR1 SGHTA, CDR2 FQGNSA. Trimming cost V 1 base and J 7 bases, with 8 bases left between them. CDR3 loop: CASSLGPLNEQFF. CDR3 bases: TGTGCCAGCAGCTTAGGACCTCTAAATGAGCAGTTCTTC. Based on the CDR3 plus reference TRBV7-2 and TRBJ2-1, the full variable domain is GAGVSQSPSNKVTEKGKDVELRCDPISGHTALYWYRQSLGQGLEFLIYFQGNSAPDKSGLPSDRFSAERTGGSVSTLTIQRTQQEDSAVYLCASSLGPLNEQFFGPGTRLTVL.

The V gene is TRBV5-6, the J gene TRBJ2-2; D uncertain. The CDR3 loop spans 14 amino acids. Germline V gives CDR1 SGHDT, CDR2 YYEEEE. Trimming took off 9 bases at V and 6 bases at J, with 18 bases between the two ends. The CDR3 DNA is TGTGCCACCAACTGGGGTTCACGGCCCGGGGAGCTGTTTTTT. Translation gives CATNWGSRPGELFF.